Presented here are 21 T cell receptor beta chains from one specimen sequenced in a study of T cell responses to AZD1222 COVID-19 vaccine. The table came from immunoSEQ multiplex PCR; TCRdb's copy has only in-frame clones and leaves some out. This table has more than 110,000 clones, roughly 92% appearing once. Sample: peripheral blood, taken on day 0 of AZD1222 vaccination. All receptors come from an adult in good health.

CDR3 nucleotide sequence: TGTGCCAGCAGTGAAGGCAGGGGGCTGAATTCACCCCTCCACTTT. This gives the protein CASSEGRGLNSPLHF. This chain connects TRBV6-1 to TRBJ1-6; TRBD1 aligns across 8 bases. The V gene's germline CDR1 is MNHNS and CDR2 SASEGT. J lost 7 bases, V lost 1 base, and 3 bases had no gene match. This CDR3 is built from 15 residues.

This clone was observed once. This CDR3 reads CATSRPGEGNYNEQFF. DNA for the CDR3: TGTGCCACCAGCAGACCCGGAGAGGGGAACTACAATGAGCAGTTCTTC. The V call is TRBV15, the J call TRBJ2-1, with D perhaps assigned TRBD1 or TRBD2 (5 bases each). CDR1 and CDR2 from the germline V gene are LNHNV and YYDKDF (reference sequence). The CDR3 has 16 amino acids. Trimming removed 2 bases at V and 3 bases at J, with 14 bases between.

J is TRBJ2-1 and V is TRBV7-8; D uncertain. Deletions cut 7 bases from V and 10 bases from J, with 11 bases between. The CDR3 runs 11 residues. In germline, CDR1 is SGHVS, CDR2 FQNEAQ. CDR3 protein: CASTQLREQFF. Written as DNA, the CDR3 is TGTGCCAGCACCCAGCTTAGGGAGCAGTTCTTC.

Here the CDR3 DNA reads TGTGCCAGCAGTTACCTGGGAGGGACTCGAGACTACGAGCAGTACTTC. This sequence encodes CASSYLGGTRDYEQYF. The V and J genes are TRBV6-2 or TRBV6-3 and TRBJ2-7, with 7 bases fitting TRBD2. The CDR3 length is 16 residues. The germline gives CDR1 MNHEY, CDR2 SVGEGT. Trimming at V came to 2 bases and at J to 3 bases, leaving 10 bases not matched to a gene.

CDR3 DNA: TGCGCCAGCAGCCCAGGGACAGCAGAAGCTTTCTTT. This translates into CASSPGTAEAFF. The chain recombines TRBV5-1 with TRBJ1-1; 7 bases align to TRBD1. The CDR3 consists of 12 residues. Germline loops: CDR1 SGHRS, CDR2 YFSETQ. J was trimmed by 8 bases and V by 4 bases; bases with no gene match: 5.

This chain uses TRBV5-6 with TRBJ1-1, with D possibly TRBD1 on 6 matching bases. CDR1 and CDR2 from the germline V gene are SGHDT and YYEEEE. The CDR3 consists of 17 residues. V lost 1 base, J lost 1 base, and 17 bases lay in between. CDR3: CASSLIRGAKRNTEAFF. The CDR3 nucleotides are TGTGCCAGCAGCTTGATTAGGGGGGCGAAAAGGAACACTGAAGCTTTCTTT.

This rearrangement joins TRBV12-3 or TRBV12-4 to TRBJ1-1; D call uncertain. V lost 4 bases to trimming and J lost 11 bases, with 14 bases between them. The CDR3 consists of 12 residues. The CDR3 DNA is TGTGCCAGCAGTTCCGGTCGTTTGTCGGCTTTCTTT. Translated: CASSSGRLSAFF.

V usage is TRBV6-5 and J usage is TRBJ1-4; no clear D. From germline, CDR1 is MNHEY and CDR2 SVGAGI. This CDR3 has 14 amino acids. The V and J ends lost 6 bases and 4 bases respectively, with 12 bases between them. CDR3 residues: CASSTDIGNEKLFF. CDR3 sequence (DNA): TGTGCCAGCAGCACCGACATCGGTAATGAAAAACTGTTTTTT.

The DNA of the CDR3 is TGTGCCAGCAGTTCCTCAGACACAGGGGAAGATGGCTACACCTTC. Amino acid sequence: CASSSSDTGEDGYTF. The gene calls are TRBV6-6 and TRBJ1-2, with 7 bases lining up with TRBD1. Germline CDR1 and CDR2: MNHNY and SVGAGI (reference sequence). The CDR3 consists of 15 residues. V lost 4 bases, J lost 6 bases, and 11 bases stayed unmatched.

This chain uses TRBV19 with TRBJ2-6; TRBD2 is a possible D gene (6 bases). Trimming stripped 1 base from V and 0 bases from J, with 13 bases between. Germline V gene lookup returns CDR1 LNHDA and CDR2 SQIVND (reference sequence). This CDR3 spans 18 amino acids. CDR3 residues: CASSIGGGPSSGANVLTF. DNA for the CDR3: TGTGCCAGTAGTATAGGTGGAGGGCCCTCCTCTGGGGCCAACGTCCTGACTTTC.

V is TRBV4-1 and J is TRBJ2-4; 8 bases agree with TRBD1. V was clipped by 1 base and J by 3 bases; unmatched bases: 14. Germline V gene lookup returns CDR1 MGHRA and CDR2 YSYEKL. This CDR3 has 19 amino acids. The CDR3 reads CASSQARDRYATDKNIQYF. DNA for the CDR3: TGCGCCAGCAGCCAAGCGCGGGACAGGTACGCAACAGACAAAAACATTCAGTACTTC.

This clone was recorded only once. The chain has TRBV19 and TRBJ2-7, with D tentatively TRBD1 or TRBD2 (5 bases each). V lost 4 bases and J lost 2, with 18 bases in between. The CDR3 covers 16 residues. CDR1 and CDR2 from the germline V gene are LNHDA and SQIVND (reference sequence). The CDR3 nucleotides are TGTGCCAGTAGTACCCTCGGGACGTCTGGCCCCTACGAGCAGTACTTC. Amino acid sequence: CASSTLGTSGPYEQYF.

In this sample, this clone turned up a few times. The rearrangement joins TRBV5-6 to TRBJ1-1; D gene unclear. CDR3 length equals 14 residues. Deletions cut 3 bases from V and 3 bases from J, with 12 bases between. Germline-derived CDR1 and CDR2 are SGHDT and YYEEEE. The CDR3 region is CASSSWPADTEAFF. In DNA form, the CDR3 reads TGTGCCAGCAGCTCGTGGCCAGCGGACACTGAAGCTTTCTTT. The full variable domain, rest sourced from reference TRBV5-6 and TRBJ1-1, is DAGVTQSPTHLIKTRGQQVTLRCSPKSGHDTVSWYQQALGQGPQFIFQYYEEEERQRGNFPDRFSGHQFPNYSSELNVNALLLGDSALYLCASSSWPADTEAFFGQGTRLTVV.

This clone was seen a single time. The V call is TRBV19, the J call TRBJ2-2; 7 bases map to TRBD1. J lost 5 bases, V lost 4 bases, and 4 bases had no gene match. Germline CDR1 is LNHDA and CDR2 is SQIVND (reference sequence). The CDR3 is made up of 14 amino acids. The CDR3 protein is CASSRKTGTGELFF. CDR3 coding DNA: TGTGCCAGTAGTAGGAAGACAGGGACCGGGGAGCTGTTTTTT.

The chain couples TRBV7-9 to TRBJ2-1; D is undetermined. Germline V gives CDR1 SEHNR, CDR2 FQNEAQ (reference sequence). Deletions cut 10 bases from V and 0 bases from J, with 16 bases between. This CDR3 is 15 amino acids long. The CDR3, as DNA: TGTGCCATCAAGCCTCCGGTTCCCTCCTACAATGAGCAGTTCTTC. Its translation is CAIKPPVPSYNEQFF. The full variable domain, with the rest looked up from reference TRBV7-9 and TRBJ2-1, is DTGVSQNPRHKITKRGQNVTFRCDPISEHNRLYWYRQTLGQGPEFLTYFQNEAQLEKSRLLSDRFSAERPKGSFSTLEIQRTEQGDSAMYLCAIKPPVPSYNEQFFGPGTRLTVL.

The CDR3 DNA reads TGTGCCATCAGTGGGCCGGGACAGAGTACCTACGAGCAGTACTTC. It codes for CAISGPGQSTYEQYF. The chain is built from TRBV10-3 and TRBJ2-7; TRBD1 aligns across 7 bases. The germline CDR1 and CDR2 sequences are ENHRY and SYGVKD. The CDR3 is 15 residues long. V shed 4 bases, J shed 2 bases, and the junction held 8 bases outside the gene matches.

The rearrangement links TRBV14 to TRBJ1-1; perhaps TRBD1 as D (6 bases). This CDR3 has 13 residues. Per the germline V gene, CDR1 is SGHDN and CDR2 is FVKESK. V shed 2 bases and J shed 11 bases, with 15 bases lying between them. The DNA of the CDR3 is TGTGCCAGCAGCCAACTAACAGGGTCCGGGGCTTTCTTT. It codes for CASSQLTGSGAFF. Looking up the rest from reference TRBV14 and TRBJ1-1 gives the full variable domain: EAGVTQFPSHSVIEKGQTVTLRCDPISGHDNLYWYRRVMGKEIKFLLHFVKESKQDESGMPNNRFLAERTGGTYSTLKVQPAELEDSGVYFCASSQLTGSGAFFGQGTRLTVV.

The V and J genes are TRBV7-9 and TRBJ2-7, with 9 bases matching TRBD2. CDR1 and CDR2 (germline): SEHNR, FQNEAQ (reference sequence). Trimming took 5 bases from V and 2 from J; bases not matched to a gene: 4. The CDR3 sequence is 14 residues long. The CDR3, as DNA: TGTGCCAGCAGCGATAGCGGGAGAACCTACGAGCAGTACTTC. As protein: CASSDSGRTYEQYF.

This clone has a handful of counts. The genes are TRBV28 and TRBJ1-1; D gene ambiguous. The CDR3 consists of 16 residues. The V gene lost 2 bases and the J gene lost 1 base, with 14 bases spanning the gap. Looked up from germline, CDR1 is MDHEN and CDR2 is SYDVKM. In nucleotides, the CDR3 is TGTGCCAGCAGTTTAGACGGAAAGGGAGAGAACACTGAAGCTTTCTTT. This translates into CASSLDGKGENTEAFF.

The J gene is TRBJ2-1, the V gene TRBV19, with 9 bases that match TRBD1. This CDR3 is built from 15 residues. Germline CDR1 is LNHDA and CDR2 is SQIVND (reference sequence). With V trimmed by 5 bases and J by 8 bases, 10 bases remained unmatched. For the CDR3, the DNA is TGTGCCAGTAGTCCCCAAACAGGGGGCAACGATGAGCAGTTCTTC. It encodes CASSPQTGGNDEQFF.

This clone was seen more than once but under ten times. V and J are TRBV18 and TRBJ1-6; the D gene is possibly TRBD1 (5 bases). The CDR3 is 16 amino acids. The V gene's germline CDR1 is KGHSH and CDR2 LQKENI. With 5 bases removed from V and 13 bases from J, the gap between germline ends came to 24 bases. This chain's CDR3 is CASSAAAGTHDQPLHF. The CDR3 DNA sequence: TGTGCCAGCTCAGCAGCCGCCGGGACCCACGATCAGCCCCTCCACTTT.